The next 22 T cell receptor beta chains were all read from a single sample in a study of blood T cell repertoires in COVID-19. Measured with immunoSEQ multiplex PCR; TCRdb has only the in-frame clones, and not every one. The sample records 85,000 to 100,000 clones, roughly 80% being singletons. Sequences were obtained from peripheral blood. The receptor set was obtained from a human donor in a cohort sampled during active COVID-19.

This clone was counted a few times. The chain carries TRBV5-1 and TRBJ1-2, with D perhaps TRBD1 (5 bases). Trimming removed 4 bases from V and 0 bases from J, with 16 bases in between. Germline-derived CDR1 and CDR2 are SGHRS and YFSETQ. The CDR3 covers 16 residues. CDR3: CASSLIGPTANYGYTF. The CDR3 nucleotides are TGCGCCAGCAGCCTTATAGGACCGACAGCTAACTATGGCTACACCTTC. Using reference TRBV5-1 and TRBJ1-2 for the parts outside the CDR3, the full variable domain is KAGVTQTPRYLIKTRGQQVTLSCSPISGHRSVSWYQQTPGQGLQFLFEYFSETQRNKGNFPGRFSGRQFSNSRSEMNVSTLELGDSALYLCASSLIGPTANYGYTFGSGTRLTVV.

The chain employs TRBV4-2 and TRBJ1-1; 8 bases are a match to TRBD1. Germline assignment: CDR1 LGHNA and CDR2 YNFKEQ. V lost 1 base to trimming and J lost 10 bases; unmatched junction nucleotides: 5. The CDR3 length is 13 residues. CDR3: CASSQAPGGLAFF. The CDR3 DNA reads as TGTGCCAGCAGCCAAGCCCCAGGGGGCTTAGCTTTCTTT.

This clone was seen just once. DNA for the CDR3: TGTGCCAGCAGTCGGACTAGCGGGGCAAATGAGCAGTTCTTC. Translating it yields CASSRTSGANEQFF. The chain links TRBV3-1 (or the pseudogene TRBV3-2) to TRBJ2-1, with 12 bases matching TRBD2. The CDR3 totals 14 residues. Germline CDR1 LGHDT, CDR2 YNNKEL (reference sequence). V lost 6 bases to trimming and J lost 7 bases; unmatched junction nucleotides: 4.

This clone was observed a few times. The chain carries TRBV15 and TRBJ1-2; D is ambiguous. Germline V gene sequence: CDR1 LNHNV, CDR2 YYDKDF (reference sequence). There are 11 residues in the CDR3. V was clipped by 2 bases and J by 5 bases, with 3 bases between them. The CDR3 DNA reads as TGTGCCACCAGCAGAACATATGGCTACACCTTC. Translating it yields CATSRTYGYTF.

The table lists this clone with a few counts. This sample also contains other DNA sequences that code for the same CDR3. This rearrangement joins TRBV9 to TRBJ1-3; D unresolved. V was cut by 8 bases and J by 4 bases, with 7 bases left in between. CDR3 length: 11 amino acids. CDR1 and CDR2 from the germline V gene are SGDLS and YYNGEE. The CDR3 reads CASSPGNTIYF. As DNA, the CDR3 is TGTGCCAGTTCTCCCGGAAACACCATATATTTT.

For the CDR3, the DNA is TGTGCCAGCAGTTCCCCACTTAAGCAGTACTTC. Translation: CASSSPLKQYF. The genes are TRBV6-2 or TRBV6-3 and TRBJ2-7, with D unclear. CDR3 length equals 11 residues. Trimming removed 4 bases from V and 8 bases from J, with 9 bases in between. Germline CDR1 is MNHEY and CDR2 is SVGEGT.

The genes are TRBV28 and TRBJ2-2; 9 bases map to TRBD1. The CDR3 extends over 15 amino acids. Germline-derived CDR1 and CDR2 are MDHEN and SYDVKM. The junction had 8 bases not matched to a gene; V was cut back by 6 bases and J by 6 bases. The CDR3: CASRGGQGRAGELFF. The CDR3 DNA is TGTGCCAGCAGAGGGGGACAGGGTCGGGCCGGGGAGCTGTTTTTT.

This rearrangement joins TRBV5-1 to TRBJ2-1, with D possibly matching TRBD1 (6 bases). Germline V CDR1 and CDR2: SGHRS, YFSETQ. Trimming left V 0 bases short and J 4 bases short, with 8 bases between. The CDR3 is 14 amino acids. Here the CDR3 DNA reads TGCGCCAGCAGCTTGGGGACAGCTTACAATGAGCAGTTCTTC. Its protein product is CASSLGTAYNEQFF.

CDR3 sequence (DNA): TGTGCCAGCTCACCACTTGGGCAGGGGTACAATGAGCAGTTCTTC. Its protein is CASSPLGQGYNEQFF. The chain couples TRBV18 to TRBJ2-1; D might be TRBD1 (6 bases). The CDR3 spans 15 residues. From germline, CDR1 is KGHSH and CDR2 LQKENI. V lost 1 base and J lost 4, with 11 bases in between.

In this sample, this clone turned up once. The V gene is TRBV27, the J gene TRBJ2-7; D is possibly TRBD1 (5 bases). The CDR3 totals 15 residues. Trimming cost V 6 bases and J 0 bases, with 15 bases left between them. The germline CDR1 and CDR2 sequences are MNHEY and SMNVEV (reference sequence). The CDR3 DNA is TGTGCCAGCAGGAGGACATCCGAAAGCTCCTACGAGCAGTACTTC. It codes for CASRRTSESSYEQYF.

The rearrangement joins TRBV2 to TRBJ2-6, with 7 bases fitting TRBD1. This CDR3 comprises 15 residues. Germline V gives CDR1 SNHLY, CDR2 FYNNEI. With 4 bases clipped from V and 1 base from J, the junction kept 1 base outside the gene matches. The CDR3 loop is CASSVTGSGANVLTF. CDR3 nucleotide sequence: TGTGCCAGCAGTGTGACAGGGTCTGGGGCCAACGTCCTGACTTTC.

This clone was counted many times. The same CDR3 is also encoded by other DNA sequences in this sample. V is TRBV4-3 and J is TRBJ1-2; D is perhaps TRBD1 (6 bases). CDR1 and CDR2 (germline): LGHNA, YSLEER. V gave up 3 bases and J gave up 10 bases, with 15 bases separating them. This CDR3 is built from 13 residues. Here the CDR3 DNA reads TGCGCCAGCAGCCAGGGGGGGGCGGAGGACTACACCTTC. Protein sequence: CASSQGGAEDYTF.

This clone was detected only once. V gene TRBV4-3 combines with J gene TRBJ1-1, with D maybe TRBD1 (5 bases). The V and J ends lost 5 bases and 1 base respectively, with 8 bases between them. Germline CDR1 reads LGHNA; CDR2 reads YSLEER. CDR3 length: 13 residues. CDR3 sequence: CASSMTENTEAFF. As DNA, the CDR3 is TGCGCCAGCAGCATGACAGAGAACACTGAAGCTTTCTTT.

The CDR3 region is CASSSGTSGSAETQYF. CDR3 coding DNA: TGCGCCAGCAGCTCAGGGACTAGCGGGAGTGCAGAGACCCAGTACTTC. The V gene is TRBV5-1, the J gene TRBJ2-5; 14 bases map to TRBD2. CDR3 length: 16 residues. The junction had 5 bases not matched to a gene; V was cut back by 3 bases and J by 4 bases. Per the germline V gene, CDR1 is SGHRS and CDR2 is YFSETQ.

The gene calls are TRBV4-2 and TRBJ1-3, with TRBD1 identical over 7 bases. The CDR3 length is 18 residues. The V and J ends lost 0 bases and 0 bases, in that order; junction bases with no gene match: 8. Looked up from germline, CDR1 is LGHNA and CDR2 is YNFKEQ. CDR3 nucleotides: TGTGCCAGCAGCCAAGAAGCGACAGGGACCCTCTCTGGAAACACCATATATTTT. The encoded protein is CASSQEATGTLSGNTIYF.

The J gene is TRBJ1-2, the V gene TRBV18; D uncertain. Germline V CDR1 and CDR2: KGHSH, LQKENI. The CDR3 is 15 amino acids. Trimming left V 0 bases short and J 3 bases short, with 11 bases between. The CDR3 reads CASSPPGATYYGYTF. CDR3 nucleotides: TGTGCCAGCTCACCACCGGGAGCTACTTACTATGGCTACACCTTC.

V and J are TRBV29-1 and TRBJ1-4; the D gene is possibly TRBD1 (5 bases). The CDR3 extends over 13 amino acids. From germline, CDR1 is SQVTM and CDR2 ANQGSEA. Between the trimmed V and J ends, which lost 3 bases and 7 bases, there was a span of 12 bases. In nucleotides, the CDR3 is TGCAGCGTTGAGCGGCAGGGTAGTGAAAAACTGTTTTTT. It yields the protein CSVERQGSEKLFF.

The rearrangement joins TRBV5-6 to TRBJ1-5; TRBD1 is a possible D gene (5 bases). The length of the CDR3 is 15 residues. V was trimmed by 0 bases and J by 2 bases, leaving 9 bases between them. The germline V gene has CDR1 SGHDT and CDR2 YYEEEE. DNA of the CDR3: TGTGCCAGCAGCTTGGGCGGGGCGGGCAATCAGCCCCAGCATTTT. This encodes CASSLGGAGNQPQHF.

CDR3 residues: CASSDLDRPTDTQYF. The CDR3 bases are TGTGCCAGCAGTGATTTGGACAGGCCCACAGATACGCAGTATTTT. The V gene is TRBV6-1, the J gene TRBJ2-3; the match to TRBD1 covers 7 bases. With 3 bases clipped from V and 2 bases from J, the junction kept 5 bases outside the gene matches. The CDR3 has 15 residues. The germline gives CDR1 MNHNS, CDR2 SASEGT.

This clone was seen a single time. The V and J genes are TRBV7-6 and TRBJ2-2, with TRBD1 matching over 7 bases. Trimming at V came to 2 bases and at J to 2 bases, leaving 2 bases not matched to a gene. CDR3 length: 15 residues. CDR1 SGHVS and CDR2 FNYEAQ come from the germline V gene. CDR3 DNA sequence: TGTGCCAGCAGCTTAACAGGGGTTAACACCGGGGAGCTGTTTTTT. Translating gives CASSLTGVNTGELFF.

The chain carries TRBV25-1 and TRBJ2-2; D remains unclear. The length of the CDR3 is 14 residues. The germline V gene encodes CDR1 MGHDK and CDR2 SYGVNS. The V gene lost 6 bases and the J gene lost 6 bases, with 14 bases spanning the gap. The CDR3 is CASSSFSGAGELFF. The CDR3 nucleotides are TGTGCCAGCAGCTCTTTCTCCGGAGCCGGGGAGCTGTTTTTT. Variable domain in full (rest from reference TRBV25-1 and TRBJ2-2): EADIYQTPRYLVIGTGKKITLECSQTMGHDKMYWYQQDPGMELHLIHYSYGVNSTEKGDLSSESTVSRIRTEHFPLTLESARPSHTSQYLCASSSFSGAGELFFGEGSRLTVL.

The rearrangement uses TRBV9 and TRBJ2-7; TRBD2 agrees at 11 bases. The CDR3 length is 15 residues. The V and J ends lost 3 bases and 3 bases, in that order; junction bases with no gene match: 5. CDR1 SGDLS and CDR2 YYNGEE come from the germline V gene. The CDR3 bases are TGTGCCAGCAGCGAAGGGACTAGCGGCTACTACGAGCAGTACTTC. This translates into CASSEGTSGYYEQYF.